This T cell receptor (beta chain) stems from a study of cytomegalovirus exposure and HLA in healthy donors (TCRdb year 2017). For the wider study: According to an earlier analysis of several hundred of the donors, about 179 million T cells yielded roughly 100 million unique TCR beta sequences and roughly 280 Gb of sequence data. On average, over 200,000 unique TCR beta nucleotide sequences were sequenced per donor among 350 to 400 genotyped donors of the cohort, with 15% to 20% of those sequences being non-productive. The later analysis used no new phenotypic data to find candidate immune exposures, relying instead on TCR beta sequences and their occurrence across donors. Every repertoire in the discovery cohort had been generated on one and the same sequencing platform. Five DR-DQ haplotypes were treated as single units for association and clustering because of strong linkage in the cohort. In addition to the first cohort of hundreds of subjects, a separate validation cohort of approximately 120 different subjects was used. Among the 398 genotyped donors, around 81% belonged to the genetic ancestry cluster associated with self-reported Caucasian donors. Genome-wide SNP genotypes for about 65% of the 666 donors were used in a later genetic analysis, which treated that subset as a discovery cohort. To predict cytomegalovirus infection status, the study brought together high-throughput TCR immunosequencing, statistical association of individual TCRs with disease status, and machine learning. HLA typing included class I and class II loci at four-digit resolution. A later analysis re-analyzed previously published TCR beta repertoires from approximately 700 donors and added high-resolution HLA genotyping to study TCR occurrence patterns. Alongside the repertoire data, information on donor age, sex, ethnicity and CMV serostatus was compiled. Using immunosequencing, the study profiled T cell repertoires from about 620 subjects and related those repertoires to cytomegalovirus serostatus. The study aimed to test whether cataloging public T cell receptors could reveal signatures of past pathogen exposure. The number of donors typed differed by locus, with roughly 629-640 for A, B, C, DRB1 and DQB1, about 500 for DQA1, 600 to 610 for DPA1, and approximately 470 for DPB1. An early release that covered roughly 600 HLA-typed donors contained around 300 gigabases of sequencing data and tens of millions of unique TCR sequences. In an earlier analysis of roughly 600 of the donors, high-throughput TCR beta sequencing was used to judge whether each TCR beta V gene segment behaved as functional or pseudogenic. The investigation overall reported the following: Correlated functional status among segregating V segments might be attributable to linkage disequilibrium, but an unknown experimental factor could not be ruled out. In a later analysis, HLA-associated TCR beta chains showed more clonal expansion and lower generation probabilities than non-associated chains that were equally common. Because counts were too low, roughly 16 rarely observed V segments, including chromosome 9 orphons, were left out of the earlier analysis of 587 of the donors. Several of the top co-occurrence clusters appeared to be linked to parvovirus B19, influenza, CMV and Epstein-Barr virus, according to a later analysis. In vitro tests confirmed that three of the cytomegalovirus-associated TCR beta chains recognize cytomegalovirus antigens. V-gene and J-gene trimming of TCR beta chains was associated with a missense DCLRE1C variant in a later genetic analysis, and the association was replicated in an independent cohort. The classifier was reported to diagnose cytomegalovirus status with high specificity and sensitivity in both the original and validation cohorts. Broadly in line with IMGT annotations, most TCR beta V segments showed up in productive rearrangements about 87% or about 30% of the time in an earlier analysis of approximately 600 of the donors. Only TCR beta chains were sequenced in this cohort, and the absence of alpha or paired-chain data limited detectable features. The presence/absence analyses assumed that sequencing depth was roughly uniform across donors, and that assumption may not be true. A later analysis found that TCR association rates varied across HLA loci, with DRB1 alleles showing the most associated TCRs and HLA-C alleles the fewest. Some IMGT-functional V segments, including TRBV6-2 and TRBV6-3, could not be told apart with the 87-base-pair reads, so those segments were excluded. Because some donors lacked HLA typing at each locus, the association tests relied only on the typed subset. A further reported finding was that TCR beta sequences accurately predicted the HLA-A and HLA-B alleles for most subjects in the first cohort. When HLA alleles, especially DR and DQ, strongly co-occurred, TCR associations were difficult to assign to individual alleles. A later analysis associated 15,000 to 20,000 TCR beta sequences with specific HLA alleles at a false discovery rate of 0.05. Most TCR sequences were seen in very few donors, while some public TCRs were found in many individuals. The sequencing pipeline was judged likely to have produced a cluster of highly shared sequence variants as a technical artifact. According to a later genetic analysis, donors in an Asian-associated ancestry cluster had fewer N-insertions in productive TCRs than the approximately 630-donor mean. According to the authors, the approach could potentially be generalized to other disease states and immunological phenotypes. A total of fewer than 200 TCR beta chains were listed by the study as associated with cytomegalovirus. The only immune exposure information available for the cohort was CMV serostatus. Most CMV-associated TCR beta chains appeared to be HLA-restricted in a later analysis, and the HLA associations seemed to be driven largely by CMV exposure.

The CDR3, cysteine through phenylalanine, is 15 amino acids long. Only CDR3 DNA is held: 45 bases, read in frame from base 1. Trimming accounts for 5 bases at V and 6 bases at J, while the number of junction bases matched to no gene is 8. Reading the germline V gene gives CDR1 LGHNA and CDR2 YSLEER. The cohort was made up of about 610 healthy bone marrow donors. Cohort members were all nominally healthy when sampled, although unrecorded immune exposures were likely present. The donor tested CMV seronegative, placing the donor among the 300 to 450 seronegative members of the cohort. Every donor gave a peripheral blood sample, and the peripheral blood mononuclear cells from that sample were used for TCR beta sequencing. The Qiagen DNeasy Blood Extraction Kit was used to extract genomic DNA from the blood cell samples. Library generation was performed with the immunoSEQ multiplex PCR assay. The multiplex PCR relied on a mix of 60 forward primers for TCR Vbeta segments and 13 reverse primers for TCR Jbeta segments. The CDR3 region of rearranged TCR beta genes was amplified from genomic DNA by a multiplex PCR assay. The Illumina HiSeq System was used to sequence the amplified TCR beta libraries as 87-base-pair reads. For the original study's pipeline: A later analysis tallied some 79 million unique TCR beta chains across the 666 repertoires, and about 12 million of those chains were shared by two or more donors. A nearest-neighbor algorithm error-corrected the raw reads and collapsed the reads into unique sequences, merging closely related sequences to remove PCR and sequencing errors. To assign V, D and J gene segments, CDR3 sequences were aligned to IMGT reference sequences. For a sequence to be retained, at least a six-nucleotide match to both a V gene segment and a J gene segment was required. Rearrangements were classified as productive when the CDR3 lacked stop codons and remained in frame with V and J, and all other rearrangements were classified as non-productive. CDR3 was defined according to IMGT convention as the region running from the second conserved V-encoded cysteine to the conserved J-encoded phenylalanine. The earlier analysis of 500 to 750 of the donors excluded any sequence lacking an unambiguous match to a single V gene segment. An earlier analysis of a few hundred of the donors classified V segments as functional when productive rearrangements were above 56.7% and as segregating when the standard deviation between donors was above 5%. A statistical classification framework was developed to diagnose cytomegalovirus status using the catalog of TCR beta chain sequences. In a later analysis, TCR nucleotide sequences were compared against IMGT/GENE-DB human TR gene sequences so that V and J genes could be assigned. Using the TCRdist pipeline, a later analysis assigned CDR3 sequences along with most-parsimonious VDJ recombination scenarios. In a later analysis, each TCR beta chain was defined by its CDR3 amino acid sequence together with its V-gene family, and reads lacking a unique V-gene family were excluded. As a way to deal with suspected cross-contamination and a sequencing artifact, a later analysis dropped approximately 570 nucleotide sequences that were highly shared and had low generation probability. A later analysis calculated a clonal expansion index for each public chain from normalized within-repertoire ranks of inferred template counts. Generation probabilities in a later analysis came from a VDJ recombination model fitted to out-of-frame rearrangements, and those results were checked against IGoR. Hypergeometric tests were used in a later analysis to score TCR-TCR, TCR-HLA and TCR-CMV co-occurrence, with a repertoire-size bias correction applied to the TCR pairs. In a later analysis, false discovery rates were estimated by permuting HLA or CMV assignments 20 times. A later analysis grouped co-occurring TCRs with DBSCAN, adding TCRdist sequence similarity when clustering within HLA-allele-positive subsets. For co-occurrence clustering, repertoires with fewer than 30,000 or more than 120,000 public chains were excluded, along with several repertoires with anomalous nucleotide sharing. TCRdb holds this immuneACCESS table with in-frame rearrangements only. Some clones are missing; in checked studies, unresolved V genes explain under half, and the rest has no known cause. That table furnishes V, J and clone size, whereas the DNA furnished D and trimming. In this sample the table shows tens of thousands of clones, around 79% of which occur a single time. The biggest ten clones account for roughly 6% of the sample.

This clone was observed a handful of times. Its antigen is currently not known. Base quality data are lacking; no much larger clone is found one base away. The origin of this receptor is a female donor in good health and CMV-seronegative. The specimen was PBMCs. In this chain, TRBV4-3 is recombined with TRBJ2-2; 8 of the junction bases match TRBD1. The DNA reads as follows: TGCGCCAGCAGCGAAAATCCAGGGGGCTCCGGGGAGCTGTTTTTT. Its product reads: CASSENPGGSGELFF.